The entry that follows covers one TCR beta chain sequence. These data originate in a study of T cell changes during pregnancy in multiple sclerosis. The CDR3 has 15 residues. TCRdb's table, derived via immunoSEQ multiplex PCR, lists solely in-frame clones and lacks some. The table shows 40,000 or so clones, with 91% occurring only once. The receptor was derived from a female donor with multiple sclerosis, enrolled in a pregnancy study. Material: CD8+ T cells from peripheral blood mononuclear cells, obtained in the second trimester of pregnancy. The genes are TRBV7-5 and TRBJ1-5; the DNA was not used to check the table's D call, TRBD1. TRBV7-5 is listed as a pseudogene. DNA of the CDR3: TGTGTCAGAAGCTTAGGGCCCAGGGGGCACCAGCCCCAGCATTTT. Protein product: CVRSLGPRGHQPQHF.